The source of this T cell receptor beta chain is a study of blood T cell repertoires in COVID-19. Study-wide background: Acute and convalescent COVID-19 specimens originated in the United States, Italy and Spain. The cDNA or gDNA used as material had been derived from T cells, B-cell-depleted T cells, or PBMCs.

Authors' analysis steps: Amplification of reference gene primers was used by the study to estimate nucleated cell counts. The repertoire was sequenced with immunoSEQ multiplex PCR; TCRdb's copy has only in-frame clones and lacks some. That table gives V, J and clone size, and the DNA gave D and trimming. The sample includes around 67,000 clones, about 81% of them seen just once. The length of the CDR3 is 13 residues. The V gene's germline CDR1 is SEHNR and CDR2 FQNEAQ (reference sequence). Trimming removed 3 bases from V and 7 bases from J, with 9 bases in between. The clonotype was recovered from a human donor in a cohort sampled during active COVID-19. V and J are TRBV7-9 and TRBJ2-2; no definite D call. The sample taken for sequencing was peripheral blood. The DNA of the CDR3 is TGTGCCAGCAGCTTGTACGGTGGCGGGGAGCTGTTTTTT. Residues: CASSLYGGGELFF.